Reported below is one TCR beta chain. CDR1 is SGHKS and CDR2 is YYEKEE in the germline V gene (reference sequence). This CDR3 has 14 residues. With 4 bases clipped from V and 7 bases from J, the junction kept 4 bases outside the gene matches. The sample comes from a study of shared clonotypes between healthy human individuals. The method was immunoSEQ multiplex PCR; TCRdb's version includes in-frame clones alone and lacks a portion of them. The sample comprises roughly 510,000 clones, 60% to 80% of which are singletons, and around an eighth rests with the top ten. The sequence derives from a woman aged 40 to 55 in good health. Some clones in this sample may be carry-over from other donors' samples. The chain couples TRBV5-5 to TRBJ2-7, with 14 positions matching TRBD2. Sequences were obtained from PBMCs. The CDR3 DNA reads TGTGCCAGCAGCGGGACTAGCGGGAGAGGTGAGCAGTACTTC. Translating gives CASSGTSGRGEQYF.